These 5 T cell receptor beta chains were all obtained from the same sample, sequenced in a study of blood T cell repertoires in COVID-19. Clones were sequenced by immunoSEQ multiplex PCR, and TCRdb holds only the in-frame ones, with some missing. The sample records about 350,000 clones, around nine tenths being singletons. Sequencing was performed on PBMCs or T cells enriched from blood (not recorded which). These receptors originate from a woman under 40 who had been exposed to COVID-19.

V usage is TRBV6-1 and J usage is TRBJ1-2; no firm D call. This CDR3 region has 14 residues. Trimming removed 1 base at V and 0 bases at J, with 6 bases between. Germline lookup yields CDR1 MNHNS and CDR2 SASEGT. Here the CDR3 reads CASSEVQTNYGYTF. Here the CDR3 DNA reads TGTGCCAGCAGTGAAGTACAGACTAACTATGGCTACACCTTC.

J is TRBJ2-1 and V is TRBV27; 16 bases match TRBD2. J was trimmed by 6 bases and V by 1 base; bases with no gene match: 15. The V gene's germline CDR1 is MNHEY and CDR2 SMNVEV (reference sequence). The CDR3 loop spans 21 amino acids. CDR3: CASSLFGPRPGTSGRGNEQFF. Here the CDR3 DNA reads TGTGCCAGCAGTTTATTCGGGCCAAGACCCGGGACTAGCGGGAGGGGCAATGAGCAGTTCTTC.

The chain employs TRBV5-1 and TRBJ1-5; 9 bases align to TRBD1. Unmatched junction bases numbered 5, after V lost 0 bases and J lost 7 bases. Germline V gene lookup returns CDR1 SGHRS and CDR2 YFSETQ. The CDR3 extends over 15 amino acids. CDR3 bases: TGCGCCAGCAGCTTGGGGACAGGGGTAGGACAGCCCCAGCATTTT. Translation gives CASSLGTGVGQPQHF.

The genes are TRBV30 and TRBJ1-1, with 9 bases lining up with TRBD1. J lost 2 bases, V lost 3 bases, and 13 bases had no gene match. Germline CDR1 and CDR2: GTSNPN and SVGIG (reference sequence). CDR3 length: 17 amino acids. CDR3 bases: TGTGCCTGGAGATTCAGGACAGGGGCAGTTCTTAACACTGAAGCTTTCTTT. Its translation: CAWRFRTGAVLNTEAFF.

The CDR3 sequence: CASSPAPGLPASGANVLTF. The CDR3 bases are TGTGCCAGCAGCCCAGCACCGGGACTTCCCGCCTCTGGGGCCAACGTCCTGACTTTC. This sequence joins TRBV11-2 and TRBJ2-6; D possibly corresponds to TRBD2 (6 bases). The germline V and J ends were trimmed by 5 bases and 0 bases, with 20 bases remaining between them. The CDR3 contains 19 residues. CDR1 SGHAT and CDR2 FQNNGV come from the germline V gene.